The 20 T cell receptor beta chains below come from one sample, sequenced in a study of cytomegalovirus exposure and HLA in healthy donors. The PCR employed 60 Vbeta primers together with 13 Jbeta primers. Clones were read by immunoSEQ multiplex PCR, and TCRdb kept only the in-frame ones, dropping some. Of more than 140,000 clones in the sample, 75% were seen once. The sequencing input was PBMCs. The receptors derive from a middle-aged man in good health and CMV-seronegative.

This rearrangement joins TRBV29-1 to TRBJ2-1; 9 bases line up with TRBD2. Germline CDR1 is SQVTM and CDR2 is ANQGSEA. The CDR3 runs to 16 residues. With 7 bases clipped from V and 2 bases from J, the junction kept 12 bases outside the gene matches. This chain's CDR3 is CSGGGGGASAYNEQFF. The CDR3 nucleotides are TGCAGCGGGGGCGGCGGGGGGGCCAGCGCCTACAATGAGCAGTTCTTC.

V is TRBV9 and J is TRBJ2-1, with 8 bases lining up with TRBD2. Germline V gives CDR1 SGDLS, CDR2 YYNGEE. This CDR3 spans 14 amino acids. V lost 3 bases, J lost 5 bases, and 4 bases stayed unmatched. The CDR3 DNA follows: TGTGCCAGCAGCGCCGGGACTAGGGACAATGAGCAGTTCTTC. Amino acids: CASSAGTRDNEQFF. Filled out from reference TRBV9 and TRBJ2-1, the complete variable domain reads DSGVTQTPKHLITATGQRVTLRCSPRSGDLSVYWYQQSLDQGLQFLIQYYNGEERAKGNILERFSAQQFPDLHSELNLSSLELGDSALYFCASSAGTRDNEQFFGPGTRLTVL.

CDR3 DNA sequence: TGTGCCAGCAGTGGCCCGGGTGGTCGCGGAGGGTACGAGCAGTACTTC. The encoded protein is CASSGPGGRGGYEQYF. The V gene is TRBV6-6, the J gene TRBJ2-7; possibly TRBD2 for D (6 bases). Trimming pared 5 bases from V and 4 bases from J, leaving 21 bases between. The CDR3 runs 16 residues. Germline loops: CDR1 MNHNY, CDR2 SVGAGI (reference sequence).

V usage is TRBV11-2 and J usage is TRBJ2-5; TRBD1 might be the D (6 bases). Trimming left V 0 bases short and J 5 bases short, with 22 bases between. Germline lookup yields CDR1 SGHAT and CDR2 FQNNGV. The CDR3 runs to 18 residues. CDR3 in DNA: TGTGCCAGCAGCTTAGATCGGTATCAGGGGACGCTTGGGGAGACCCAGTACTTC. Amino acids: CASSLDRYQGTLGETQYF.

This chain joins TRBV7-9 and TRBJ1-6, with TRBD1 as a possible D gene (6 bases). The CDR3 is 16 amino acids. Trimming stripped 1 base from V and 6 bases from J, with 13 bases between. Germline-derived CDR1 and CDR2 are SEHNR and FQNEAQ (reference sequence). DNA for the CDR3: TGTGCCAGCAGCTTAGAGGGCAGGGGTCGTAATTCACCCCTCCACTTT. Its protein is CASSLEGRGRNSPLHF.

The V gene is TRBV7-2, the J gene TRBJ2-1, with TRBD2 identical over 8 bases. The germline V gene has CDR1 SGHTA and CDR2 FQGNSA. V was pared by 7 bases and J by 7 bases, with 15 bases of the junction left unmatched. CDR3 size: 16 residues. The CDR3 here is CASTLGGTGGPNEQFF. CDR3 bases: TGTGCCAGCACCCTAGGGGGAACGGGGGGGCCGAATGAGCAGTTCTTC. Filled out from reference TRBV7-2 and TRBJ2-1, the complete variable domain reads GAGVSQSPSNKVTEKGKDVELRCDPISGHTALYWYRQSLGQGLEFLIYFQGNSAPDKSGLPSDRFSAERTGGSVSTLTIQRTQQEDSAVYLCASTLGGTGGPNEQFFGPGTRLTVL.

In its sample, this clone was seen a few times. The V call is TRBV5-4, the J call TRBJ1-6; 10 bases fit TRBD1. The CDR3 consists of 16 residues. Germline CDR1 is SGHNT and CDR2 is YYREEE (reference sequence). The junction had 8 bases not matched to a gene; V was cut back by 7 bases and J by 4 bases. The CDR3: CASGTRQGAYNSPLHF. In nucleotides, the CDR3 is TGTGCCAGCGGAACCAGACAGGGGGCGTATAATTCACCCCTCCACTTT. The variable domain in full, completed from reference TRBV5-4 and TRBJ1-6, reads ETGVTQSPTHLIKTRGQQVTLRCSSQSGHNTVSWYQQALGQGPQFIFQYYREEENGRGNFPPRFSGLQFPNYSSELNVNALELDDSALYLCASGTRQGAYNSPLHFGNGTRLTVT.

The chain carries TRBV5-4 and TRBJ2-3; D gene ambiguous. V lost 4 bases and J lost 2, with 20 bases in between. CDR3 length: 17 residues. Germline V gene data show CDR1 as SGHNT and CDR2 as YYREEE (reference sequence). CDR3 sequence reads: CASSPQPGAENTDTQYF. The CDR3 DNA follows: TGTGCCAGCAGCCCGCAACCAGGTGCTGAAAACACAGATACGCAGTATTTT.

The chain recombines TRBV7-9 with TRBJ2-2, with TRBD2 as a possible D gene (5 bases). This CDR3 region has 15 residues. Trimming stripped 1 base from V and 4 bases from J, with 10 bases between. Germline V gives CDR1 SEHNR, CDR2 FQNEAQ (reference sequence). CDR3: CASSLGQAGTGELFF. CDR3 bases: TGTGCCAGCAGCTTAGGTCAGGCGGGCACCGGGGAGCTGTTTTTT.

The CDR3 sequence is CASSYRGGTDTQYF. In DNA form, the CDR3 reads TGTGCCAGCAGTTATCGGGGTGGCACAGATACGCAGTATTTT. The chain couples TRBV6-6 to TRBJ2-3; D perhaps matches TRBD2 (5 bases). Trimming shortened V by 3 bases and J by 1 base, and 8 bases separated the two germline ends. Per germline, CDR1 MNHNY and CDR2 SVGAGI (reference sequence). The CDR3 extends over 14 amino acids.

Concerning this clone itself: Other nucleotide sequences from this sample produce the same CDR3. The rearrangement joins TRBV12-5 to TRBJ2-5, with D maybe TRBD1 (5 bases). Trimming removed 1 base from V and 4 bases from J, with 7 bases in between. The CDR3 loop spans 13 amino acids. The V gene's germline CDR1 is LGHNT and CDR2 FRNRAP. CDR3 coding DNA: TGTGCTAGTGGTTTGGGGGGCGGAGAGACCCAGTACTTC. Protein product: CASGLGGGETQYF.

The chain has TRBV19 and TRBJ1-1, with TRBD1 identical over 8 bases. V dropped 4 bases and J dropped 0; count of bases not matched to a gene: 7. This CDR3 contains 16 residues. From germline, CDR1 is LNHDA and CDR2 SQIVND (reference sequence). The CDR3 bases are TGTGCCAGTAGTACCCCAGGACAGGGTTTGAACACTGAAGCTTTCTTT. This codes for CASSTPGQGLNTEAFF.

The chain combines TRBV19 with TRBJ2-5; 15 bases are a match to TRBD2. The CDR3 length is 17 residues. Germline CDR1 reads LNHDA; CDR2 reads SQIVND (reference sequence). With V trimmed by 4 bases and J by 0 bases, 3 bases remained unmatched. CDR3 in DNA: TGTGCCAGTAGTAAAGGACTAGCGGGGGGGTACCAAGAGACCCAGTACTTC. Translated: CASSKGLAGGYQETQYF.

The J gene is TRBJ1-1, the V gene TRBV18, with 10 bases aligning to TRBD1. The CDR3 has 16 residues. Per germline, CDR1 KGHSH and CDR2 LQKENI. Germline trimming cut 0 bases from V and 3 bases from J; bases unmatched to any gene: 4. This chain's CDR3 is CASSPPTGGTYTEAFF. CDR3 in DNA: TGTGCCAGCTCACCACCGACAGGGGGCACGTACACTGAAGCTTTCTTT. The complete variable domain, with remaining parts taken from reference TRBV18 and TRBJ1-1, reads NAGVMQNPRHLVRRRGQEARLRCSPMKGHSHVYWYRQLPEEGLKFMVYLQKENIIDESGMPKERFSAEFPKEGPSILRIQQVVRGDSAAYFCASSPPTGGTYTEAFFGQGTRLTVV.

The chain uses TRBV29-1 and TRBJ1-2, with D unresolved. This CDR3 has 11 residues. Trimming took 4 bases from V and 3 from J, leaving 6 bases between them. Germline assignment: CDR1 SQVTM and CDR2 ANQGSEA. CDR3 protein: CSVVRDYGYTF. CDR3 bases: TGCAGCGTTGTTCGAGACTATGGCTACACCTTC.

CDR3: CASSYGSSTEAFF. CDR3 nucleotide sequence: TGTGCCAGCAGTTACGGCTCCTCGACTGAAGCTTTCTTT. The rearrangement uses TRBV6-5 and TRBJ1-1, with no clear D. V dropped 2 bases and J dropped 5 bases, with 9 bases sitting between them. CDR3 length: 13 amino acids. In germline, CDR1 is MNHEY, CDR2 SVGAGI.

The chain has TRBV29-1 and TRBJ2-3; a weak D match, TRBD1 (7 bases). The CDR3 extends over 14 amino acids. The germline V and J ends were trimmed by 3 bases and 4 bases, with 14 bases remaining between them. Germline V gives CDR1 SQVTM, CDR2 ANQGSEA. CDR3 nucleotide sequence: TGCAGCGTTGAGGGATCAGGGGGGCCAGATACGCAGTATTTT. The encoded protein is CSVEGSGGPDTQYF.

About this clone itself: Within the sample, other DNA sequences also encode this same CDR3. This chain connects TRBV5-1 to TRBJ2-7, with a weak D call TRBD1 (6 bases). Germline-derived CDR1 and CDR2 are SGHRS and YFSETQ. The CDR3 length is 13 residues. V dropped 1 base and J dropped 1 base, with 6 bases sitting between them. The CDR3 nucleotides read TGCGCCAGCAGCTTGACAGGGTCCTACGAGCAGTACTTC. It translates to CASSLTGSYEQYF.

Written as DNA, the CDR3 is TGTGCCAGCACCACGCCGGCGGTGAACACTGAAGCTTTCTTT. It codes for CASTTPAVNTEAFF. V is TRBV4-2 and J is TRBJ1-1; D remains unclear. The CDR3 is 14 residues long. V shed 7 bases and J shed 0 bases, with 12 bases lying between them. Germline lookup yields CDR1 LGHNA and CDR2 YNFKEQ.

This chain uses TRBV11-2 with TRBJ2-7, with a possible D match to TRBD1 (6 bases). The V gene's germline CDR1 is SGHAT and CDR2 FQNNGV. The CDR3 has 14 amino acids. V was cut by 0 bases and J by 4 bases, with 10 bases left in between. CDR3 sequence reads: CASSLDTGTYEQYF. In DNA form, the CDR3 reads TGTGCCAGCAGCTTAGATACAGGGACATACGAGCAGTACTTC.